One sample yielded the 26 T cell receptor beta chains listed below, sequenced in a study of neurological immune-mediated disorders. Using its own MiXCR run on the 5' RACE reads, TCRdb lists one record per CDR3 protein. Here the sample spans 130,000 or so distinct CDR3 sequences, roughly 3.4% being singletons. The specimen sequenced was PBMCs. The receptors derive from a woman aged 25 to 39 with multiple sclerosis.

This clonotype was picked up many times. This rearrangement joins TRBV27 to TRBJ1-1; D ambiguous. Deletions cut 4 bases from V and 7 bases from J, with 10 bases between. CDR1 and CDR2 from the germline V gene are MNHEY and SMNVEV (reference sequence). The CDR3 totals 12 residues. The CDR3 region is CASSSPPGEAFF. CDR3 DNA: TGTGCCAGCAGTTCTCCACCGGGTGAAGCTTTCTTT.

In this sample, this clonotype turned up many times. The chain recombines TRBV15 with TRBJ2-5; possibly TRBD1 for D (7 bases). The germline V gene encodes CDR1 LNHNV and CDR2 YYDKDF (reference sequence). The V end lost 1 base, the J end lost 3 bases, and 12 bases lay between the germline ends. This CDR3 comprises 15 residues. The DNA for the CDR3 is TGTGCCACCAGCAGAGCGGGCAGGGGGGAAGAGACCCAGTACTTC. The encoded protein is CATSRAGRGEETQYF.

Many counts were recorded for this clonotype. The CDR3 loop reads CSARSTSGKNIQYF. CDR3 nucleotides: TGCAGTGCTAGATCTACTAGCGGCAAAAACATTCAGTACTTC. V gene TRBV20-1 combines with J gene TRBJ2-4; TRBD2 matches 8 bases. The CDR3 runs to 14 residues. Trimming at V came to 2 bases and at J to 3 bases, leaving 3 bases not matched to a gene. CDR1 is DFQATT and CDR2 is SNEGSKA in the germline V gene (reference sequence).

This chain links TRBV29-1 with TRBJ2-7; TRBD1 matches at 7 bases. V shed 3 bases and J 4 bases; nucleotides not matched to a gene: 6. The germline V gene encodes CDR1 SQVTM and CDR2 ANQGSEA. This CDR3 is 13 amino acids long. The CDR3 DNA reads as TGCAGCGTTGACGGGGACAGCCTATACGAGCAGTACTTC. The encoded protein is CSVDGDSLYEQYF.

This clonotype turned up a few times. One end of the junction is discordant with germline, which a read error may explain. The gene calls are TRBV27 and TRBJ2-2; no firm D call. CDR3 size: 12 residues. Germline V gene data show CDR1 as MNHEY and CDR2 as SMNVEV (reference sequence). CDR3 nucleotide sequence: TGTGACAGCAGCACCAACACCGGGGAGCTGTTTTTT. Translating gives CDSSTNTGELFF.

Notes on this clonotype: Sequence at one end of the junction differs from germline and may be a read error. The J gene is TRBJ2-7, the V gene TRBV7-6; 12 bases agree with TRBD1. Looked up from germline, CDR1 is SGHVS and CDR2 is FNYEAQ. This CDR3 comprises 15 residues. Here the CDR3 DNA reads TGTGTCAGCAGCTTGGGACAGGGGGCTTCCTACGAGCAGTACTTC. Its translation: CVSSLGQGASYEQYF.

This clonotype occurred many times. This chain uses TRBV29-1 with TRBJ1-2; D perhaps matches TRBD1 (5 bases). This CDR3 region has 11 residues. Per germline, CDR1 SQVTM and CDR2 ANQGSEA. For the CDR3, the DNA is TGCACCACGTTATCAGGGTTTGGCTACACCTTC. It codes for CTTLSGFGYTF.

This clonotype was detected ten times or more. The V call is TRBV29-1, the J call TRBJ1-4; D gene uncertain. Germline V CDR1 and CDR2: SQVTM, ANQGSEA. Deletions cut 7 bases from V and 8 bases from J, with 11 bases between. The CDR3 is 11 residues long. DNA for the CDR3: TGCAGCGGAAGATCCGGGGAAAAACTGTTTTTT. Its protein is CSGRSGEKLFF.

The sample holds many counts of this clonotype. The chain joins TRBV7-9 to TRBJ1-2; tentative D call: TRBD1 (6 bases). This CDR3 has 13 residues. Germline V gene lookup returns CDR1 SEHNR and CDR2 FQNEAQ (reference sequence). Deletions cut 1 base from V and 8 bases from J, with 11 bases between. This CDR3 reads CASSLGRQDGYTF. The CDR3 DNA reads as TGTGCCAGCAGCTTAGGGAGACAGGACGGCTACACCTTC. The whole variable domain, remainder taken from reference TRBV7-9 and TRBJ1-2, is DTGVSQNPRHKITKRGQNVTFRCDPISEHNRLYWYRQTLGQGPEFLTYFQNEAQLEKSRLLSDRFSAERPKGSFSTLEIQRTEQGDSAMYLCASSLGRQDGYTFGSGTRLTVV.

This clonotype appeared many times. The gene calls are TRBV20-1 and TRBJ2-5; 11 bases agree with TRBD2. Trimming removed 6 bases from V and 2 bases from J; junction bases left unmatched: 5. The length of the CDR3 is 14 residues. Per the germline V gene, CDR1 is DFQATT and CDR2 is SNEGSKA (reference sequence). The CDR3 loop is CSAIAGGRQETQYF. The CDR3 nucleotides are TGCAGTGCAATAGCGGGGGGGCGACAAGAGACCCAGTACTTC.

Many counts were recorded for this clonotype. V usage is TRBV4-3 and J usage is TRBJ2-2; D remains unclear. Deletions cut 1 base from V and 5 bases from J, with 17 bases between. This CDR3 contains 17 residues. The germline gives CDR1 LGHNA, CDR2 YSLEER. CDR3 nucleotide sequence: TGCGCCAGCAGCCAAGCCCGTCATGGGGTGTTAACCGGGGAGCTGTTTTTT. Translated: CASSQARHGVLTGELFF.

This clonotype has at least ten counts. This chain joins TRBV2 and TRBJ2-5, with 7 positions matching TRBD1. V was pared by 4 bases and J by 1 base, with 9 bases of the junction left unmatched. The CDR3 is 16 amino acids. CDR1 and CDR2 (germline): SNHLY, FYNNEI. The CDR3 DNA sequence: TGTGCCAGCAGTGTGGATTTAGGGGGCTCCCAAGAGACCCAGTACTTC. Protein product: CASSVDLGGSQETQYF.

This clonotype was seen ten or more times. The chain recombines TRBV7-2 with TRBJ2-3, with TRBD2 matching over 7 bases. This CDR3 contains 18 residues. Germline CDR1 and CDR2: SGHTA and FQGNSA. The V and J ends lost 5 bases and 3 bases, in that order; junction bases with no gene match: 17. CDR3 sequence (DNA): TGTGCCAGCAGCAGACCGCTCGGGCGGGAGTTAAGGACAGATACGCAGTATTTT. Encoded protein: CASSRPLGRELRTDTQYF.

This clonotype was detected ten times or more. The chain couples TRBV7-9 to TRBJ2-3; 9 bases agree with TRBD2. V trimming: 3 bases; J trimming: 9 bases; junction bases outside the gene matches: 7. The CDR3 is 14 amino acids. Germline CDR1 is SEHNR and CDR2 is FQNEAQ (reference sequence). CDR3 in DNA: TGTGCCAGCAGCTTCGATGCGGGGGGGCGGACGCAGTATTTT. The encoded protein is CASSFDAGGRTQYF.

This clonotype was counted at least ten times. The DNA for the CDR3 is TGTGCTAGTGGTTCTGGACAGCAAAATGAAAAACTGTTTTTT. This encodes CASGSGQQNEKLFF. This chain joins TRBV12-5 and TRBJ1-4; possible D gene TRBD1, 6 bases. This CDR3 region has 14 residues. V lost 4 bases and J 5 bases, leaving 11 bases between the germline ends. Germline-derived CDR1 and CDR2 are LGHNT and FRNRAP. Full variable domain (rest looked up from reference TRBV12-5 and TRBJ1-4): DARVTQTPRHKVTEMGQEVTMRCQPILGHNTVFWYRQTMMQGLELLAYFRNRAPLDDSGMPKDRFSAEMPDATLATLKIQPSEPRDSAVYFCASGSGQQNEKLFFGSGTQLSVL.

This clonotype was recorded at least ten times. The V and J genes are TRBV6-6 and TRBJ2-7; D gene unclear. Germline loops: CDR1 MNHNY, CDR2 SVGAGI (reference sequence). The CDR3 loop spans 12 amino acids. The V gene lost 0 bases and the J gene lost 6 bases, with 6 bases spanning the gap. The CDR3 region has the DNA TGTGCCAGCAGTTACTCAGGCGGCGAGCAGTACTTC. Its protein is CASSYSGGEQYF.

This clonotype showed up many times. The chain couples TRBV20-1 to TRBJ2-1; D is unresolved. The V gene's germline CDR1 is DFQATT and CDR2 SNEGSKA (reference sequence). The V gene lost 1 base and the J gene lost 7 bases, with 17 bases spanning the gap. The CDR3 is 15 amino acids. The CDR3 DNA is TGCAGTGCTAGAGTCCCCACCCCACTGGGGAATGAGCAGTTCTTC. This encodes CSARVPTPLGNEQFF.

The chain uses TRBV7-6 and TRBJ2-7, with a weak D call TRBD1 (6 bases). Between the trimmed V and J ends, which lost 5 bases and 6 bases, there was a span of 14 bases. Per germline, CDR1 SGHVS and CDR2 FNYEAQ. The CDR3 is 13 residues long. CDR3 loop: CASSGRNRAEQYF. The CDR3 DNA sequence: TGTGCCAGCAGCGGGCGAAACAGGGCCGAGCAGTACTTC.

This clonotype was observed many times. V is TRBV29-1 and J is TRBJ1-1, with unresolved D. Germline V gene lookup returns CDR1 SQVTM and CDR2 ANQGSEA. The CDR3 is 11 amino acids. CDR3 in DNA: TGCACCGTACAACAGTACACTGAAGCTTTCTTT. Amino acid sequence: CTVQQYTEAFF.

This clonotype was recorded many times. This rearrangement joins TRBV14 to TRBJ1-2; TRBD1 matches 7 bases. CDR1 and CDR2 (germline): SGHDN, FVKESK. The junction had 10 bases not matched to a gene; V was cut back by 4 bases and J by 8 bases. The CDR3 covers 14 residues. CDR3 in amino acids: CASSPRDRWRGYTF. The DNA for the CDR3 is TGTGCCAGCAGCCCCAGGGACAGATGGAGGGGCTACACCTTC.

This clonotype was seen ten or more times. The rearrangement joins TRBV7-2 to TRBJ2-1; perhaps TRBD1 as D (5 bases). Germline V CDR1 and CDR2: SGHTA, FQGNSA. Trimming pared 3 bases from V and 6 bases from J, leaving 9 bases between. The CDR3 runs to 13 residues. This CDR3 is CASSFRQGNEQFF. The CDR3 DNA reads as TGTGCCAGCAGCTTTCGGCAGGGCAATGAGCAGTTCTTC.

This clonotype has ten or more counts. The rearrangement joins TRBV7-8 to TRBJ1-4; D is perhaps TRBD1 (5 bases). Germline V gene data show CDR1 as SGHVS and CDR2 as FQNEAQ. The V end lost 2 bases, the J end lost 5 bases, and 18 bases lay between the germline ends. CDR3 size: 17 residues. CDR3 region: CASSLLDPGQWNEKLFF. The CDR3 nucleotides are TGTGCCAGCAGCTTACTCGACCCAGGGCAGTGGAATGAAAAACTGTTTTTT.

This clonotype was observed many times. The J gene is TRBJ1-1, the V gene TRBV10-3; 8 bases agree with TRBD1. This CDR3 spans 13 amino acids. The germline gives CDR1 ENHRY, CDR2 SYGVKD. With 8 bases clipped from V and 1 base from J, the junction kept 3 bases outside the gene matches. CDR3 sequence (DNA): TGTGCCATCTCAGACAGGGGGAACACTGAAGCTTTCTTT. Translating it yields CAISDRGNTEAFF.

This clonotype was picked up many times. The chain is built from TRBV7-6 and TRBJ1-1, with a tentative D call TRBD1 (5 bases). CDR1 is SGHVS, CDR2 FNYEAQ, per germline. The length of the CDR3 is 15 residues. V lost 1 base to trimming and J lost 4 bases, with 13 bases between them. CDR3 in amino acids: CASSLDSGLGTEAFF. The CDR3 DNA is TGTGCCAGCAGCTTAGATTCGGGGCTCGGCACTGAAGCTTTCTTT.

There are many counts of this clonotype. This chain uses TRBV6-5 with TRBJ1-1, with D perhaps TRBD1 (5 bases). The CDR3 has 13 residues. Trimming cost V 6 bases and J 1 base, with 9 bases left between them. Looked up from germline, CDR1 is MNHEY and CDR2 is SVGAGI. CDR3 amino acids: CASRGDKNTEAFF. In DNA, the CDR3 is TGTGCCAGCAGGGGGGATAAGAACACTGAAGCTTTCTTT.

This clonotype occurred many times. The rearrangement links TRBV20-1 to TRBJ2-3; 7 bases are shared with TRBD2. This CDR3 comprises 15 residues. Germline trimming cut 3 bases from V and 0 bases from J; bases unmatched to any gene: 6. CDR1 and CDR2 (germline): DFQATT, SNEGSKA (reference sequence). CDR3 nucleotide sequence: TGCAGTGCTAGGAGAAGCGGGGATAGCACAGATACGCAGTATTTT. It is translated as CSARRSGDSTDTQYF.